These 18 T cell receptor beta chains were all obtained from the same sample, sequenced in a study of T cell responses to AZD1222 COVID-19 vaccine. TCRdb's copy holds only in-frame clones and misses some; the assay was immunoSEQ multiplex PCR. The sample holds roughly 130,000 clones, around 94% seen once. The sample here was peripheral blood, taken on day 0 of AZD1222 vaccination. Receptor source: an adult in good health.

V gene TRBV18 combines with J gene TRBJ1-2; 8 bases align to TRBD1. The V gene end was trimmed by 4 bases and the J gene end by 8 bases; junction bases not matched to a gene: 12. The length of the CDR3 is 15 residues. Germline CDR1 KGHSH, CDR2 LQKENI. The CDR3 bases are TGTGCCAGCTCACAAGTGGCGGACAGGGTTTGGGGCTACACCTTC. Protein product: CASSQVADRVWGYTF.

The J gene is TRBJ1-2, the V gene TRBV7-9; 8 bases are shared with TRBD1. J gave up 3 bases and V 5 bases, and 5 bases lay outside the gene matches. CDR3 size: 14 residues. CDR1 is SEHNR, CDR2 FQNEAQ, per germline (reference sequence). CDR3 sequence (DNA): TGTGCCAGCAGCCGCCAGGGGGCGGACTATGGCTACACCTTC. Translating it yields CASSRQGADYGYTF.

CDR3 DNA sequence: TGTGCCAGCAGCTTAGGGCAGGGGCTTCTCTACGAGCAGTACTTC. It specifies CASSLGQGLLYEQYF. The chain combines TRBV7-9 with TRBJ2-7, with a tentative D call TRBD1 (6 bases). Germline CDR1 is SEHNR and CDR2 is FQNEAQ (reference sequence). CDR3 size: 15 residues. Deletions cut 1 base from V and 3 bases from J, with 13 bases between.

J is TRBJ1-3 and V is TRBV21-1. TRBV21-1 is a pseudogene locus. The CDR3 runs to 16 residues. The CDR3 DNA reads TGTGCCAGCAGCAAAGTGGCAGCAACCTCTGGAAACACCATATATTTT. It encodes CASSKVAATSGNTIYF.

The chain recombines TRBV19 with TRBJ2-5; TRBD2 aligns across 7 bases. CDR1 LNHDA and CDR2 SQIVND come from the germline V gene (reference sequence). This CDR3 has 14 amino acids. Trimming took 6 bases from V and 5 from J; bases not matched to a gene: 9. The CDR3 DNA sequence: TGTGCCAGTAGGGGGGTCCTAGCGGAGGAGACCCAGTACTTC. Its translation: CASRGVLAEETQYF. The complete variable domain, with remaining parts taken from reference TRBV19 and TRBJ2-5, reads DGGITQSPKYLFRKEGQNVTLSCEQNLNHDAMYWYRQDPGQGLRLIYYSQIVNDFQKGDIAEGYSVSREKKESFPLTVTSAQKNPTAFYLCASRGVLAEETQYFGPGTRLLVL.

The CDR3 loop reads CASGSGSSHIEQFF. The CDR3 region has the DNA TGTGCCAGCGGTAGCGGGAGCAGTCATATTGAGCAGTTCTTC. The V gene is TRBV6-5, the J gene TRBJ2-1, with 9 positions matching TRBD2. The V and J ends lost 8 bases and 9 bases, in that order; junction bases with no gene match: 11. The germline CDR1 and CDR2 sequences are MNHEY and SVGAGI. The CDR3 contains 14 residues.

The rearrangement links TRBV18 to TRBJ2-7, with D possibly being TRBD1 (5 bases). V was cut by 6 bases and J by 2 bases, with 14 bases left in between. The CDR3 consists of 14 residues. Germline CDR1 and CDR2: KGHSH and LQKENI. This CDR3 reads CASSNGQLTYEQYF. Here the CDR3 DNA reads TGTGCCAGCTCGAACGGACAATTGACCTACGAGCAGTACTTC.

CDR3 in amino acids: CASSVVPSPYNEQFF. The CDR3 DNA reads as TGTGCCAGCAGCGTAGTCCCATCCCCTTACAATGAGCAGTTCTTC. The chain employs TRBV9 and TRBJ2-1, with no clear D. The CDR3 sequence is 15 residues long. From germline, CDR1 is SGDLS and CDR2 YYNGEE. V shed 0 bases and J shed 4 bases, with 11 bases lying between them.

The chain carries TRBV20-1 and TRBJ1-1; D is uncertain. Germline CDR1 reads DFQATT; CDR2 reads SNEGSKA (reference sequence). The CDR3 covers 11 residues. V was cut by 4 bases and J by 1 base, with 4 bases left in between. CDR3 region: CSATENTEAFF. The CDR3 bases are TGCAGTGCTACGGAGAACACTGAAGCTTTCTTT.

CDR3 in amino acids: CASSRSGSSSYNEQFF. The CDR3 nucleotides are TGTGCCAGCTCACGATCCGGGTCAAGCTCCTACAATGAGCAGTTCTTC. The chain couples TRBV18 to TRBJ2-1; D remains ambiguous. Germline CDR1 is KGHSH and CDR2 is LQKENI. The CDR3 covers 16 residues. The V end was cut by 4 bases, the J end by 0 bases, with 13 bases between.

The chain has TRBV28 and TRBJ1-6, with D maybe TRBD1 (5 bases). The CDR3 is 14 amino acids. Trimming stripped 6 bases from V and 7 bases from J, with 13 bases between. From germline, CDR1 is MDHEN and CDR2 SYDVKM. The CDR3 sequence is CASRAGTENSPLHF. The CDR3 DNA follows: TGTGCCAGCAGGGCAGGGACTGAAAATTCACCCCTCCACTTT. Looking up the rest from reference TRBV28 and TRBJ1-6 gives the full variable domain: DVKVTQSSRYLVKRTGEKVFLECVQDMDHENMFWYRQDPGLGLRLIYFSYDVKMKEKGDIPEGYSVSREKKERFSLILESASTNQTSMYLCASRAGTENSPLHFGNGTRLTVT.

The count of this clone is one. In DNA form, the CDR3 reads TGTGCCACCAGTGCCGGACAGGGAACACATGAAGCTTTCTTT. It yields the protein CATSAGQGTHEAFF. The chain carries TRBV24-1 and TRBJ1-1, with TRBD1 matching 8 bases. The V gene end was trimmed by 5 bases and the J gene end by 7 bases; junction bases not matched to a gene: 8. CDR1 is KGHDR and CDR2 is SFDVKD in the germline V gene. The CDR3 runs to 14 residues.

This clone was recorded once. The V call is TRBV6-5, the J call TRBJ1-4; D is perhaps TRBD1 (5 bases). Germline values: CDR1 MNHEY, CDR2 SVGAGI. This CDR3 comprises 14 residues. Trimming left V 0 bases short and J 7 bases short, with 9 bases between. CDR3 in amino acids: CASSYSYQGEKLFF. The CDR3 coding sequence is TGTGCCAGCAGTTACTCGTATCAGGGTGAAAAACTGTTTTTT.

Here the CDR3 DNA reads TGTGCCAGCAGTTACCGCGGGACTAGCGGCATCAATGAGCAGTTCTTC. Protein product: CASSYRGTSGINEQFF. This rearrangement joins TRBV6-2 or TRBV6-3 to TRBJ2-1; 11 nucleotides match TRBD2. The germline V gene has CDR1 MNHEY and CDR2 SVGEGT. The V and J ends lost 2 bases and 6 bases, in that order; junction bases with no gene match: 6. The CDR3 is made up of 16 amino acids.

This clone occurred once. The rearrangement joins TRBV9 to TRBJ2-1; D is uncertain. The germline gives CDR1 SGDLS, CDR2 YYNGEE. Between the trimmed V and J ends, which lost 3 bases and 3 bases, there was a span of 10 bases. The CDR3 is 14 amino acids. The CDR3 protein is CASSAQTIYNEQFF. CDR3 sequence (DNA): TGTGCCAGCAGCGCTCAAACGATCTACAATGAGCAGTTCTTC.

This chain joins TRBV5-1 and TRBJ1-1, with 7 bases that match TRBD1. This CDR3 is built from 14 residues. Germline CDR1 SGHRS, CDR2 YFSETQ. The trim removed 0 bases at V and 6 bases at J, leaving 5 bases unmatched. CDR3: CASSLDGTASEAFF. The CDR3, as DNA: TGCGCCAGCAGCTTGGATGGGACAGCTTCTGAAGCTTTCTTT.

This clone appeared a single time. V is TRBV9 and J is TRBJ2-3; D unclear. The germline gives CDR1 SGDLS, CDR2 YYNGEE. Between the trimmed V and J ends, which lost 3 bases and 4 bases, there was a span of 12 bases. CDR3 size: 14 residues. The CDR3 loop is CASSDRPGADTQYF. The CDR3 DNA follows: TGTGCCAGCAGCGATCGCCCGGGCGCAGATACGCAGTATTTT.

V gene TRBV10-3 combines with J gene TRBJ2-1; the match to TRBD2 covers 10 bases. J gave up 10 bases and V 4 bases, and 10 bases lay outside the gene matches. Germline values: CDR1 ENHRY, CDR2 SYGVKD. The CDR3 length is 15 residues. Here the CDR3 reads CAISVAGGPGGEQFF. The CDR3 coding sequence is TGTGCCATCAGTGTAGCGGGAGGCCCCGGGGGCGAGCAGTTCTTC.